This T cell receptor (beta chain) is from a study of blood T cell repertoires in COVID-19. Across the whole study: Whether acute or convalescent, the COVID-19 samples came from the United States, Italy and Spain. The analysed material was cDNA or gDNA that came from T cells, B-cell-depleted T cells, or PBMCs.

Between the trimmed V and J ends, which lost 6 bases and 5 bases, there was a span of 17 bases. This CDR3 contains 14 residues. The germline V gene has CDR1 SEHNR and CDR2 FQNEAQ (reference sequence). Original methodology: Amplifying reference gene primers gave estimates of nucleated cell counts. TCRdb's table, derived via immunoSEQ multiplex PCR, lists solely in-frame clones and lacks some. Clone size and V and J calls were adopted from that table, with D and trimming inferred from the DNA. Of approximately 74,000 clones listed, around 90% were seen once; the top ten hold about 6.7%. The clonotype comes from a man between 65 and 85 years old with acute or convalescent COVID-19. The material sequenced was peripheral blood. The chain is built from TRBV7-9 and TRBJ2-7; no firm D call. The CDR3 DNA reads TGTGCCAGCAGTTATAATAATGATCGGGACGAGCAGTACTTC. Translation gives CASSYNNDRDEQYF.